A single sample gave rise to the 26 T cell receptor beta chains below, sequenced in a study of blood T cell repertoires in COVID-19. Measured with immunoSEQ multiplex PCR; TCRdb has only the in-frame clones, and not every one. Here the sample spans about 190,000 clones, roughly nine tenths being singletons. The specimen was peripheral blood. Every receptor here comes from a young man with acute or convalescent COVID-19.

The table lists this clone with a few counts. CDR3: CASSALGRAQETQYF. The CDR3 bases are TGTGCCAGCAGCGCCCTCGGCAGGGCGCAAGAGACCCAGTACTTC. This chain joins TRBV5-8 and TRBJ2-5, with D perhaps TRBD1 (5 bases). With 4 bases removed from V and 2 bases from J, the gap between germline ends came to 15 bases. The CDR3 length is 15 residues. Germline V gives CDR1 SGHTS, CDR2 YDEGEE. Full variable domain (missing parts from reference TRBV5-8 and TRBJ2-5): EAGVTQSPTHLIKTRGQQATLRCSPISGHTSVYWYQQALGLGLQFLLWYDEGEERNRGNFPPRFSGRQFPNYSSELNVNALELEDSALYLCASSALGRAQETQYFGPGTRLLVL.

This chain links TRBV24-1 with TRBJ1-1; 8 positions match TRBD1. The V and J ends lost 2 bases and 4 bases, in that order; junction bases with no gene match: 5. This CDR3 region has 15 residues. Germline values: CDR1 KGHDR, CDR2 SFDVKD. The CDR3 DNA sequence: TGTGCCACCAGTGATTCGATCGGGACAGGCACTGAAGCTTTCTTT. It translates to CATSDSIGTGTEAFF.

V gene TRBV28 combines with J gene TRBJ2-1; 11 nucleotides match TRBD1. CDR3 length equals 17 residues. V shed 4 bases, J shed 6 bases, and the junction held 11 bases outside the gene matches. Germline V CDR1 and CDR2: MDHEN, SYDVKM. The CDR3 sequence: CASSSHIGQGAGNEQFF. DNA for the CDR3: TGTGCCAGCAGTTCCCATATTGGACAGGGGGCTGGCAATGAGCAGTTCTTC.

The gene calls are TRBV27 and TRBJ1-2, with D possibly being TRBD1 (6 bases). Trimming left V 6 bases short and J 6 bases short, with 14 bases between. From germline, CDR1 is MNHEY and CDR2 SMNVEV (reference sequence). The CDR3 is made up of 13 amino acids. The CDR3, as DNA: TGTGCCAGCAGCCTGAACAGGGCCCATGGCTACACCTTC. This translates into CASSLNRAHGYTF.

The count of this clone is one. This sequence joins TRBV10-3 and TRBJ1-1; D uncertain. Trimming left V 2 bases short and J 7 bases short, with 11 bases between. This CDR3 has 13 amino acids. Germline V gene data show CDR1 as ENHRY and CDR2 as SYGVKD. The CDR3 region has the DNA TGTGCCATCAGTGAGAGACTGAACGATGAAGCTTTCTTT. As protein: CAISERLNDEAFF.

V is TRBV5-4 and J is TRBJ2-5; no clear D gene. Germline CDR1 and CDR2: SGHNT and YYREEE (reference sequence). The germline V and J ends were trimmed by 4 bases and 1 base, with 14 bases remaining between them. CDR3 length equals 15 residues. The CDR3 DNA sequence: TGTGCCAGCAGCACGACGGCGGCGTTCCAAGAGACCCAGTACTTC. It is translated as CASSTTAAFQETQYF.

The chain has TRBV6-6 and TRBJ2-7; 7 bases are shared with TRBD1. There are 15 residues in the CDR3. V lost 6 bases and J lost 0; bases outside the gene matches: 8. The V gene's germline CDR1 is MNHNY and CDR2 SVGAGI (reference sequence). As DNA, the CDR3 is TGTGCCAGCAGGGGGACCGGGACAGTCTCCTACGAGCAGTACTTC. Encoded protein: CASRGTGTVSYEQYF.

The rearrangement uses TRBV27 and TRBJ2-2, with D maybe TRBD1 (5 bases). Germline lookup yields CDR1 MNHEY and CDR2 SMNVEV (reference sequence). This CDR3 comprises 12 residues. Trimming cost V 6 bases and J 6 bases, with 8 bases left between them. The CDR3: CASSRVAGELFF. In DNA, the CDR3 is TGTGCCAGCAGCAGGGTAGCCGGGGAGCTGTTTTTT.

The genes are TRBV27 and TRBJ2-7; no definite D call. The CDR3 spans 11 residues. Germline V gene lookup returns CDR1 MNHEY and CDR2 SMNVEV (reference sequence). Trimming took off 11 bases at V and 0 bases at J, with 8 bases between the two ends. The CDR3 region is CAEPVSYEQYF. The CDR3 region has the DNA TGTGCCGAGCCGGTCTCCTACGAGCAGTACTTC.

The V and J genes are TRBV28 and TRBJ1-1; no clear D. This CDR3 contains 11 residues. Germline V CDR1 and CDR2: MDHEN, SYDVKM. The ends were cut back, 7 bases at V and 13 bases at J, with 16 bases in the middle. The CDR3 spells CASTTRRAVFF. CDR3 sequence (DNA): TGTGCCAGCACCACTAGGAGGGCGGTTTTCTTT.

This clone was picked up one time. This chain links TRBV6-6 with TRBJ1-1, with D perhaps matching TRBD1 (6 bases). Trimming pared 5 bases from V and 7 bases from J, leaving 11 bases between. The CDR3 is 12 amino acids. CDR1 and CDR2 (germline): MNHNY, SVGAGI (reference sequence). CDR3 amino acids: CASSKTGFEAFF. The CDR3, as DNA: TGTGCCAGCAGTAAGACAGGTTTTGAAGCTTTCTTT.

The V call is TRBV10-3, the J call TRBJ2-1; 7 nucleotides line up with TRBD2. Germline CDR1 is ENHRY and CDR2 is SYGVKD. Germline trimming cut 0 bases from V and 10 bases from J; bases unmatched to any gene: 3. The CDR3 extends over 13 amino acids. The CDR3 region is CAISESKGLEQFF. The CDR3 DNA is TGTGCCATCAGTGAGTCGAAGGGACTAGAGCAGTTCTTC.

V and J are TRBV19 and TRBJ1-1; no clear D gene. The V gene's germline CDR1 is LNHDA and CDR2 SQIVND (reference sequence). Deletions cut 5 bases from V and 4 bases from J, with 11 bases between. The CDR3 totals 13 residues. In nucleotides, the CDR3 is TGTGCCAGTAGTGTTAAAAGAGGCACTGAAGCTTTCTTT. Its protein product is CASSVKRGTEAFF.

V usage is TRBV27 and J usage is TRBJ2-1; no firm D call. Per germline, CDR1 MNHEY and CDR2 SMNVEV (reference sequence). This CDR3 contains 15 residues. V lost 5 bases and J lost 0, with 11 bases in between. In DNA, the CDR3 is TGTGCCAGCAGTCCCATAGAAAGCTCCTACAATGAGCAGTTCTTC. As protein: CASSPIESSYNEQFF.

The gene calls are TRBV12-3 or TRBV12-4 and TRBJ1-1, with 8 nucleotides matching TRBD1. V trimming: 10 bases; J trimming: 1 base; junction bases outside the gene matches: 2. The CDR3 sequence is 12 residues long. DNA of the CDR3: TGTGCCATTGACAGGGGGAACACTGAAGCTTTCTTT. It codes for CAIDRGNTEAFF.

The chain recombines TRBV19 with TRBJ1-1; 7 nucleotides match TRBD1. The V gene end was trimmed by 6 bases and the J gene end by 0 bases; junction bases not matched to a gene: 7. The CDR3 has 15 amino acids. Germline V gene lookup returns CDR1 LNHDA and CDR2 SQIVND (reference sequence). The CDR3 is CASRYRGRLNTEAFF. The CDR3 nucleotides are TGTGCCAGTAGATACAGGGGTAGGTTGAACACTGAAGCTTTCTTT.

The chain has TRBV6-5 and TRBJ1-2, with a weak D call TRBD1 (6 bases). CDR1 is MNHEY, CDR2 SVGAGI, per germline. Trimming pared 5 bases from V and 4 bases from J, leaving 11 bases between. CDR3 length: 13 amino acids. The CDR3 spells CASSQGPRYGYTF. DNA for the CDR3: TGTGCCAGCAGTCAGGGGCCGCGCTATGGCTACACCTTC.

The V and J genes are TRBV19 and TRBJ2-3, with 8 bases fitting TRBD2. The ends lost 10 bases at V and 2 bases at J; junction bases unmatched: 11. This CDR3 region has 15 residues. Germline V lookup: CDR1 LNHDA, CDR2 SQIVND (reference sequence). The CDR3, as DNA: TGTGCCACCTCTCTTGGCGGGGGGCCCACAGATACGCAGTATTTT. It codes for CATSLGGGPTDTQYF.

The V and J genes are TRBV29-1 and TRBJ1-4; the match to TRBD1 covers 8 bases. CDR3 size: 17 residues. Trimming at V came to 1 base and at J to 5 bases, leaving 12 bases not matched to a gene. Germline assignment: CDR1 SQVTM and CDR2 ANQGSEA. CDR3 nucleotides: TGCAGCGTTGAAGGGTTGACAGGGGCAGGGGGGAATGAAAAACTGTTTTTT. Protein: CSVEGLTGAGGNEKLFF.

V usage is TRBV10-3 and J usage is TRBJ2-1; D is undetermined. CDR1 is ENHRY and CDR2 is SYGVKD in the germline V gene. The CDR3 spans 16 residues. V lost 2 bases to trimming and J lost 7 bases, with 18 bases between them. This CDR3 is CAISEGRLPPRNEQFF. CDR3 DNA sequence: TGTGCCATCAGTGAGGGGCGTCTCCCCCCTCGAAATGAGCAGTTCTTC.

The CDR3 region is CASSPFGGGSSYNEQFF. DNA for the CDR3: TGTGCCAGCTCACCTTTTGGAGGAGGTAGCTCCTACAATGAGCAGTTCTTC. The J gene is TRBJ2-1, the V gene TRBV18; TRBD2 might be the D (5 bases). Germline loops: CDR1 KGHSH, CDR2 LQKENI. Between the trimmed V and J ends, which lost 3 bases and 0 bases, there was a span of 15 bases. This CDR3 region has 17 residues.

This chain uses TRBV30 with TRBJ2-7, with 8 positions matching TRBD1. V lost 2 bases, J lost 6 bases, and 15 bases stayed unmatched. Germline loops: CDR1 GTSNPN, CDR2 SVGIG (reference sequence). The CDR3 loop spans 16 amino acids. The CDR3 sequence is CAWSNYRGSTPREQYF. The CDR3 bases are TGTGCCTGGAGTAACTACAGGGGGAGCACACCCCGCGAGCAGTACTTC.

The chain joins TRBV10-3 to TRBJ1-4; the D gene is possibly TRBD1 (6 bases). The CDR3 consists of 11 residues. Germline loops: CDR1 ENHRY, CDR2 SYGVKD. V was shortened by 3 bases and J by 13 bases, with 9 bases between the two germline ends. CDR3 amino acids: CAISDQGLLFF. As DNA, the CDR3 is TGTGCCATCAGTGATCAGGGGCTACTGTTTTTT.

V usage is TRBV6-1 and J usage is TRBJ2-1; weak D call: TRBD2 (6 bases). CDR3 length equals 16 residues. From germline, CDR1 is MNHNS and CDR2 SASEGT. Between the trimmed V and J ends, which lost 1 base and 4 bases, there was a span of 14 bases. CDR3 protein: CASSEETSLFYNEQFF. The CDR3 coding sequence is TGTGCCAGCAGTGAAGAAACTAGCCTCTTTTACAATGAGCAGTTCTTC.

The gene calls are TRBV2 and TRBJ1-1, with D tentatively TRBD1 (6 bases). V was trimmed by 5 bases and J by 5 bases, leaving 12 bases between them. The CDR3 sequence is 13 residues long. CDR1 and CDR2 from the germline V gene are SNHLY and FYNNEI. The CDR3 spells CASSYSGETEAFF. The CDR3 coding sequence is TGTGCCAGCAGTTACTCAGGGGAAACTGAAGCTTTCTTT.

The chain joins TRBV6-5 to TRBJ2-7; unclear D gene. With 6 bases removed from V and 2 bases from J, the gap between germline ends came to 8 bases. Looked up from germline, CDR1 is MNHEY and CDR2 is SVGAGI. CDR3 length: 12 residues. The CDR3 sequence: CASRSGTYEQYF. The CDR3 region has the DNA TGTGCCAGCAGATCCGGTACCTACGAGCAGTACTTC.